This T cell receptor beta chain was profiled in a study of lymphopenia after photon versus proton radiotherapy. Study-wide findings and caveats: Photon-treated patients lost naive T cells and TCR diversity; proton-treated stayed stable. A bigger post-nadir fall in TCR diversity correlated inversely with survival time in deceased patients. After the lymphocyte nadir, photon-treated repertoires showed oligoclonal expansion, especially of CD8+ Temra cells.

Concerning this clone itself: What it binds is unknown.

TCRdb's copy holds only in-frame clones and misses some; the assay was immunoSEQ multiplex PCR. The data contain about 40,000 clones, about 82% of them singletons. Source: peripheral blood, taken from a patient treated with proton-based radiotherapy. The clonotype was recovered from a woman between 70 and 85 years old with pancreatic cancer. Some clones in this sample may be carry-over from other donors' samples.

The CDR3 loop reads CASSQETQYF. CDR3 coding DNA: TGTGCCAGCAGCCAAGAGACCCAGTACTTC. The genes are TRBV27 and TRBJ2-5; D remains ambiguous. Germline lookup yields CDR1 MNHEY and CDR2 SMNVEV (reference sequence). The V gene lost 6 bases and the J gene lost 1 base, with 0 bases spanning the gap. This CDR3 comprises 10 residues.